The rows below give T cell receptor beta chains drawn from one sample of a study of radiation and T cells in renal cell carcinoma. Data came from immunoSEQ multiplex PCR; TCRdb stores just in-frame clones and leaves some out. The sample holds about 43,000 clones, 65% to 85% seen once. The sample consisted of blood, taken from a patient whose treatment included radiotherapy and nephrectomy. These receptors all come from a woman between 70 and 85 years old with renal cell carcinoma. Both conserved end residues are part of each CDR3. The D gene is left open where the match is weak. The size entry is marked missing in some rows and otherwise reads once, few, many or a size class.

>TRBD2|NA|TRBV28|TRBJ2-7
TGTGCCAGCAGGCTAACTAGCGGGAGGTTGTACGAGCAGTACTTC
CASRLTSGRLYEQYF
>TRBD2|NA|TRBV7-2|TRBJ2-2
TGTGCCAGCAGCTTTGCGGGGAGGGCCTCAGGCGGGGAGCTGTTTTTT
CASSFAGRASGGELFF
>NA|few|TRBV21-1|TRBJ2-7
TGTGCCAGCAGCCCCCACGAAGCCTACGAGCAGTACTTC
CASSPHEAYEQYF
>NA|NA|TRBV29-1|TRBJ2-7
TGCAGCGCGACCTTTACATCCTCCGAGCAGTACTTC
CSATFTSSEQYF
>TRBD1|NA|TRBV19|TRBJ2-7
TGTGCCAGTAGTTGGGACAGGAGCTACGAGCAGTACTTC
CASSWDRSYEQYF
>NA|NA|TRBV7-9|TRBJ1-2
TGTGCCAGCAGCTTAGAATCGCGCATTCTCCCCCGGGGCTACACCTTC
CASSLESRILPRGYTF
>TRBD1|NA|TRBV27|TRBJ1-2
TGTGCCAGCAGCCTCAGAACGTACCCGGGACAGGGGCGCAGGGACTATGGCTACACCTTC
CASSLRTYPGQGRRDYGYTF
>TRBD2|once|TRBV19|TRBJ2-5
TGTGCCAGTAGTATAGCCCTAGCGGGAGGGAGGTACCAAGAGACCCAGTACTTC
CASSIALAGGRYQETQYF
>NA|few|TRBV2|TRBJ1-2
TGTGCCAGCAGGATGGGACTTAGGGGTGGCTACACCTTC
CASRMGLRGGYTF
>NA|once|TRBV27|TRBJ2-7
TGTGCCAGCAGTTCCAGGTACGAGCAGTACTTC
CASSSRYEQYF
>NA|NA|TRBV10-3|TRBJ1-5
TGTGCCATCAGCGCAGGGTTTAGCAATCAGCCCCAGCATTTT
CAISAGFSNQPQHF
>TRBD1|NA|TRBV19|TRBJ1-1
TGTGCCAGTAGTAAGACCCAGGGGGCCTATAGTAGAGCTTTCTTT
CASSKTQGAYSRAFF
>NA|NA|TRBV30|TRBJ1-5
TGTGCCTGGAGTGTACGATCAGGTGGCAATCAGCCCCAGCATTTT
CAWSVRSGGNQPQHF
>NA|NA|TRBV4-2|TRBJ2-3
TGTGCCAGCAGCCAAGGTGATACGCAGTATTTT
CASSQGDTQYF
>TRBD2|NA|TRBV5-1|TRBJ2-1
TGCGCCAGCAGCTTGGGACTAGCGGGGGGTGGCTCCTACAATGAGCAGTTCTTC
CASSLGLAGGGSYNEQFF
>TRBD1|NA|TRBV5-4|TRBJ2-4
TGTGCCAGCAGCGGACAGGGTGGGCCAGCCAAAAACATTCAGTACTTC
CASSGQGGPAKNIQYF
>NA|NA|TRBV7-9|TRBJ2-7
TGTGCCAGCAGCTTATTTGCGGGGATTCTCTACGAGCAGTACTTC
CASSLFAGILYEQYF
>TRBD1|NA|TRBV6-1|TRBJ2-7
TGTGCCAGCAGTGAACAGACAGGGGGCGCGTACGAGCAGTACTTC
CASSEQTGGAYEQYF
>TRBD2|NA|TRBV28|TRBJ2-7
TGTGCCAGCAGAGAAGCGGGGGAGGTCTACGAGCAGTACTTC
CASREAGEVYEQYF
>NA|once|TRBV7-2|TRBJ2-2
TGTGCCAGCAGCGAAGCCATAAACACCGGGGAGCTGTTTTTT
CASSEAINTGELFF
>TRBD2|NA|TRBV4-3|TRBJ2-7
TGCGCCAGCAGCCAAGATCGGACTAGCGGGGGCGAGCAGTACTTC
CASSQDRTSGGEQYF
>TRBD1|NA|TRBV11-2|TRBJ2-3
TGTGCCAGCAGCTTAGGCCGGGGACAGGGGGTCGGCACAGATACGCAGTATTTT
CASSLGRGQGVGTDTQYF
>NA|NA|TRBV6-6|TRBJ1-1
TGTGCCAGCACCCGAGAGTCAGCCGCTGAAGCTTTCTTT
CASTRESAAEAFF
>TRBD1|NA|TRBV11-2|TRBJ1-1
TGTGCCAGCAGCTTACAGGGGGGCACTGAAGCTTTCTTT
CASSLQGGTEAFF
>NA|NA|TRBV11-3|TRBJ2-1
TGTGCCAGCAGCTTAGATCCCGCCAATGAGCAGTTCTTC
CASSLDPANEQFF
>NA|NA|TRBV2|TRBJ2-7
TGTGCCAGCAGAAGAGAGACTACCTACTGGCAGTACTTC
CASRRETTYWQYF
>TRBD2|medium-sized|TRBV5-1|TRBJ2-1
TGCGCCAGCGGGTGGGGTATCGGACTAGCGGAAATCAATGAGCAGTTCTTC
CASGWGIGLAEINEQFF